The T cell receptor beta chain under discussion was sequenced for a study of blood T cell repertoires in COVID-19. Germline trimming cut 4 bases from V and 5 bases from J; bases unmatched to any gene: 6. The CDR3 runs to 14 residues. CDR1 LNHDA and CDR2 SQIVND come from the germline V gene (reference sequence). Sequenced by immunoSEQ multiplex PCR; TCRdb stores in-frame clones only, minus some. The repertoire holds hundreds of thousands of clones, with just under 90% as singletons. Two negative PCRs, clearance, or symptom resolution characterized the recovered Cohort 3 donors. The TCR sequence derives from a woman aged 30 to 39 who had recovered from COVID-19. The sequencing sample was made of PBMCs or T cells enriched from blood (not recorded which). The rearrangement links TRBV19 to TRBJ1-2, with 8 bases fitting TRBD1. The CDR3 region is CASSRGQGWYGYTF. The CDR3 nucleotides are TGTGCCAGTAGTAGAGGACAGGGATGGTATGGCTACACCTTC.